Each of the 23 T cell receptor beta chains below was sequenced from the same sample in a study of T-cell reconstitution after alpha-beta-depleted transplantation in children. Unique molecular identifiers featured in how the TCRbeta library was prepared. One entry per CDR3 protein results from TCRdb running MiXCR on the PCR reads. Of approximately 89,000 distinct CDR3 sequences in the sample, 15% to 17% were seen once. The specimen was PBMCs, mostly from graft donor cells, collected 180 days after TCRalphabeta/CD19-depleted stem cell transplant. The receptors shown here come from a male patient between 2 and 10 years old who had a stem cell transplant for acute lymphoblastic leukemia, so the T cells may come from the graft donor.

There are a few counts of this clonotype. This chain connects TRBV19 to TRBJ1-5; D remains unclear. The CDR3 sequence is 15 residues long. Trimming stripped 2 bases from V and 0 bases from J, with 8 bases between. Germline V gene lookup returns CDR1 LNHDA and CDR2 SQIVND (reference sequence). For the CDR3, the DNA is TGTGCCAGTAGTATAAGGACCCTTAGCAATCAGCCCCAGCATTTT. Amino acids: CASSIRTLSNQPQHF.

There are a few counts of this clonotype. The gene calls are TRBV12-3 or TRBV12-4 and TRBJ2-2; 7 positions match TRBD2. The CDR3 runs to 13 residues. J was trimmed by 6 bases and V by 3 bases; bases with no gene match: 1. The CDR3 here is CASSFREAGELFF. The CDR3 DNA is TGTGCCAGCAGTTTCCGGGAGGCCGGGGAGCTGTTTTTT.

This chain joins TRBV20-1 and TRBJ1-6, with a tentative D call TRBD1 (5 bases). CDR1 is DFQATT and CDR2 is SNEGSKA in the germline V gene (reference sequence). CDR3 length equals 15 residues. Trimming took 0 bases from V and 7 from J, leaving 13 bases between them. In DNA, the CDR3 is TGCAGTGCTAGAGATAAAGGCTGGGGGAATTCACCCCTCCACTTT. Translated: CSARDKGWGNSPLHF.

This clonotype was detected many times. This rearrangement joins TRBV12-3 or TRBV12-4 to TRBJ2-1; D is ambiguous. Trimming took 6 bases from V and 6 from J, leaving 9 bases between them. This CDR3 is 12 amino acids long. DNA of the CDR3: TGTGCCAGCAGGTGGCCGGGCAATGAGCAGTTCTTC. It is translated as CASRWPGNEQFF.

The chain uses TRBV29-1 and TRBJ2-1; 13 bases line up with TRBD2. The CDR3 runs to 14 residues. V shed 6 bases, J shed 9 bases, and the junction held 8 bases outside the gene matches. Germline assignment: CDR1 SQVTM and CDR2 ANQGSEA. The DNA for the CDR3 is TGCAGCGTCGGGGGACTAGCGGGGATCGTTGAGCAGTTCTTC. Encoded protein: CSVGGLAGIVEQFF.

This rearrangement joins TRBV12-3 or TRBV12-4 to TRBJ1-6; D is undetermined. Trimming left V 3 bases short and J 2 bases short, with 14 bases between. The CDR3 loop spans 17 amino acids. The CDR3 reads CASSLASAITYNSPLHF. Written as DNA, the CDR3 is TGTGCCAGCAGTTTGGCCAGTGCCATAACCTATAATTCACCCCTCCACTTT.

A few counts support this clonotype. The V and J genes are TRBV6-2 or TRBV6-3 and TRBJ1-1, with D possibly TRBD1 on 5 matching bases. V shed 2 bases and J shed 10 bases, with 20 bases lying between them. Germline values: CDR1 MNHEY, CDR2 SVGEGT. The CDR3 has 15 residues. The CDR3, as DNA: TGTGCCAGCAGTTACCCTCAAGGGGTCTTGAACGGAGCTTTCTTT. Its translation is CASSYPQGVLNGAFF.

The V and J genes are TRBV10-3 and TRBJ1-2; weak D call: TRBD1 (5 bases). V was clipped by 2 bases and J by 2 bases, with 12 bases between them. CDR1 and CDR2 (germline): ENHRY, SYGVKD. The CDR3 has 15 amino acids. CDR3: CAISEGPGGNYGYTF. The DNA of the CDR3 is TGTGCCATCAGTGAGGGTCCGGGGGGGAACTATGGCTACACCTTC.

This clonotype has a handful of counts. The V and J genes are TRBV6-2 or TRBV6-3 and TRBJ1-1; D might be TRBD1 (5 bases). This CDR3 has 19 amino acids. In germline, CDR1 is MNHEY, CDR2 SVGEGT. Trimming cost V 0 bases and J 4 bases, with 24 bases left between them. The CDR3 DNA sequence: TGTGCCAGCAGTTACTCGAGAACGGGAGGCATCCAGGGTGTCACTGAAGCTTTCTTT. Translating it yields CASSYSRTGGIQGVTEAFF.

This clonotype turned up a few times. The CDR3 loop reads CASSEGEHTEAFF. The CDR3 DNA reads as TGTGCCAGCAGTGAGGGGGAGCACACTGAAGCTTTCTTT. V is TRBV6-1 and J is TRBJ1-1; a possible D gene is TRBD1 (5 bases). The V gene's germline CDR1 is MNHNS and CDR2 SASEGT. CDR3 size: 13 residues. V was clipped by 3 bases and J by 3 bases, with 8 bases between them.

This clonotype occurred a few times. CDR3 nucleotide sequence: TGTGCCAGCAGCCCGGGACCCCCCCAACCCTACGAGCAGTACTTC. It is translated as CASSPGPPQPYEQYF. The J gene is TRBJ2-7, the V gene TRBV11-3; D is tentatively TRBD1 or TRBD2 (5 bases each). CDR3 length equals 15 residues. The V end lost 5 bases, the J end lost 2 bases, and 16 bases lay between the germline ends. Germline V gene sequence: CDR1 SGHNT, CDR2 YENEEA.

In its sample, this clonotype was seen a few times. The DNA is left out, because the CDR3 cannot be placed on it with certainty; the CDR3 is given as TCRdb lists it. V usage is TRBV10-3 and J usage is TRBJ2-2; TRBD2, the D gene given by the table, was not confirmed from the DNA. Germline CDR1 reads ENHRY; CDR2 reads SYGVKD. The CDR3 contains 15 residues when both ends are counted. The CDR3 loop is CAIGKTLVSPGSCFF.

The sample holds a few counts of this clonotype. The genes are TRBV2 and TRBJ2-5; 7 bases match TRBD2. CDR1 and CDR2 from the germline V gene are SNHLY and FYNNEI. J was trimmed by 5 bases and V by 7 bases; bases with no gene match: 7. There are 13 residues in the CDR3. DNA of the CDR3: TGTGCCAGCACCGCTAGCGGTTCGGAGACCCAGTACTTC. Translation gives CASTASGSETQYF.

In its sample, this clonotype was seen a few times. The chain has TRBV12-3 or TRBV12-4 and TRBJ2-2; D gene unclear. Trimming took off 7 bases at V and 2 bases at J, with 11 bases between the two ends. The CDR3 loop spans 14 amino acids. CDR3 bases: TGTGCCAGCACCCCACCCCCCAACACCGGGGAGCTGTTTTTT. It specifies CASTPPPNTGELFF.

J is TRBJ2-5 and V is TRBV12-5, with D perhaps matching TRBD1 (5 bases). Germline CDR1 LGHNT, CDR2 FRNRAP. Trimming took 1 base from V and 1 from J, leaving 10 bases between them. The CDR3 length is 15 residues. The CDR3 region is CASGLGAGIQETQYF. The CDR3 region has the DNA TGTGCTAGTGGTTTGGGGGCAGGGATCCAAGAGACCCAGTACTTC.

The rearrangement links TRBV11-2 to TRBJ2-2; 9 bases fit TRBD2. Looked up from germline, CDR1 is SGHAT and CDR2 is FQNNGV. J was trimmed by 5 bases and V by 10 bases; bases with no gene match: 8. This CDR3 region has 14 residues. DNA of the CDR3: TGTGCCACGCGGCCAGCGGGGGGTACCGGGGAGCTGTTTTTT. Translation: CATRPAGGTGELFF.

Here the CDR3 DNA reads TGTGCCAGCACCCGACAGGGTCCAGTTTTCGAGCAGTACTTC. Its translation is CASTRQGPVFEQYF. This chain links TRBV6-1 with TRBJ2-7; 7 positions agree with TRBD1. This CDR3 contains 14 residues. Germline assignment: CDR1 MNHNS and CDR2 SASEGT. The V segment lost 7 bases and the J segment 6 bases; nucleotides outside the gene matches: 12.

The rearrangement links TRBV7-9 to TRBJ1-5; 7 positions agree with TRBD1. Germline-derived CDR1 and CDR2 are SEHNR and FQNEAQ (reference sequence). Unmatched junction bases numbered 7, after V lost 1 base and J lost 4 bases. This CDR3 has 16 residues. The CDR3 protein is CASSLGRGPKNQPQHF. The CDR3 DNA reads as TGTGCCAGCAGCTTAGGAAGGGGGCCTAAAAATCAGCCCCAGCATTTT.

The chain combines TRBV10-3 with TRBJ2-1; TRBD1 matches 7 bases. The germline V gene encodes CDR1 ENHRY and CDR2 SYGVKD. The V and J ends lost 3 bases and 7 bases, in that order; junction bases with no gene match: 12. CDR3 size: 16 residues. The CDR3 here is CAISDPADRLGNEQFF. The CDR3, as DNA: TGTGCCATCAGTGACCCCGCGGACAGGCTCGGGAATGAGCAGTTCTTC.

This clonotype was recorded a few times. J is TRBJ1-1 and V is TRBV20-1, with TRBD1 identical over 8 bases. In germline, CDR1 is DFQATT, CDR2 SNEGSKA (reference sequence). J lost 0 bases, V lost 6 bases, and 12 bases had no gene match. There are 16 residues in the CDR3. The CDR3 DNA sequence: TGCAGTGCCCCTAGGAGCTCAGGGGGCATGAACACTGAAGCTTTCTTT. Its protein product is CSAPRSSGGMNTEAFF.

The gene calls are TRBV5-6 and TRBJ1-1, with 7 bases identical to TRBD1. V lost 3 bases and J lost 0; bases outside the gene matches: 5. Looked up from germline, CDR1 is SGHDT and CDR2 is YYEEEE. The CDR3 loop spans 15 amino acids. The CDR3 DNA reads TGTGCCAGCAGCTGGGGACAGCAAATGAACACTGAAGCTTTCTTT. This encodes CASSWGQQMNTEAFF.

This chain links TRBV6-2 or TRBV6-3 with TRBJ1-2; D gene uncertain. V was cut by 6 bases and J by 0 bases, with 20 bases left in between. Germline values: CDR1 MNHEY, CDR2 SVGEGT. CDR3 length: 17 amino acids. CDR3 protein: CASSASTELLPNYGYTF. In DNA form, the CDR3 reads TGTGCCAGCAGCGCCTCGACGGAGCTTTTGCCTAACTATGGCTACACCTTC.

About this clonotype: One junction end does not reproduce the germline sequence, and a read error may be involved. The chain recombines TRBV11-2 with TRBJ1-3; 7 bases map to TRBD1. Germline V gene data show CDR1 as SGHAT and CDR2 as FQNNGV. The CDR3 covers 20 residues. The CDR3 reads CASSLSPGQRIGRLGNTIYF. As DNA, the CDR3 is TGCGCCAGCAGCTTAAGTCCGGGACAGCGCATCGGTAGACTTGGAAACACCATATATTTT. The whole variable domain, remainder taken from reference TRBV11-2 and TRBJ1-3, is EAGVAQSPRYKIIEKRQSVAFWCNPISGHATLYWYQQILGQGPKLLIQFQNNGVVDDSQLPKDRFSAERLKGVDSTLKIQPAKLEDSAVYLCASSLSPGQRIGRLGNTIYFGEGSWLTVV.